This passage covers 10 T cell receptor beta chains from one sample sequenced in a study of T cells in tuberculosis. Some clones are missing from TCRdb's copy, which holds only in-frame ones; the method was immunoSEQ multiplex PCR. The sample records 50,000 or so clones, roughly 88% being singletons. Thawed, overnight-rested PBMC were stained with GMM-loaded CD1B tetramer, viability dye and anti-CD3, then sorted. The CD1B tetramers carried C32 glucose monomycolate purified from Rhodococcus equi. Specimen: CD1b-GMM tetramer-negative cells sorted from PBMCs. The receptor set was obtained from an adult woman with latent tuberculosis.

This chain's CDR3 is CASSPGSSGSYNEQFF. The CDR3 DNA follows: TGTGCCAGCAGCCCCGGGTCTAGCGGGTCGTACAATGAGCAGTTCTTC. The J gene is TRBJ2-1, the V gene TRBV7-2; 8 bases are shared with TRBD2. The germline gives CDR1 SGHTA, CDR2 FQGNSA. V shed 5 bases and J 4 bases; nucleotides not matched to a gene: 10. This CDR3 contains 16 residues. The whole variable domain, filled in from reference TRBV7-2 and TRBJ2-1, reads GAGVSQSPSNKVTEKGKDVELRCDPISGHTALYWYRQSLGQGLEFLIYFQGNSAPDKSGLPSDRFSAERTGGSVSTLTIQRTQQEDSAVYLCASSPGSSGSYNEQFFGPGTRLTVL.

V usage is TRBV5-1 and J usage is TRBJ2-3, with a tentative D call TRBD2 (7 bases). The length of the CDR3 is 16 residues. The germline V gene has CDR1 SGHRS and CDR2 YFSETQ. V was pared by 0 bases and J by 1 base, with 12 bases between. This CDR3 is CASSLVGGAGTDTQYF. CDR3 nucleotides: TGCGCCAGCAGCTTGGTGGGGGGGGCCGGCACAGATACGCAGTATTTT. Full variable domain (remainder filled in from reference TRBV5-1 and TRBJ2-3): KAGVTQTPRYLIKTRGQQVTLSCSPISGHRSVSWYQQTPGQGLQFLFEYFSETQRNKGNFPGRFSGRQFSNSRSEMNVSTLELGDSALYLCASSLVGGAGTDTQYFGPGTRLTVL.

The chain has TRBV9 and TRBJ2-3, with D perhaps TRBD1 (7 bases). This CDR3 contains 15 residues. The ends were cut back, 4 bases at V and 6 bases at J, with 18 bases in the middle. The germline V gene encodes CDR1 SGDLS and CDR2 YYNGEE. CDR3 DNA sequence: TGTGCCAGCAGCCTCTCCGGAGGGGGCTCGGATACGCAGTATTTT. It encodes CASSLSGGGSDTQYF.

V is TRBV9 and J is TRBJ1-2, with 8 bases fitting TRBD1. Germline loops: CDR1 SGDLS, CDR2 YYNGEE. Trimming removed 0 bases from V and 7 bases from J; junction bases left unmatched: 5. CDR3 size: 14 residues. This chain's CDR3 is CASSVATGGSGYTF. The CDR3 DNA is TGTGCCAGCAGCGTAGCCACAGGGGGTAGTGGCTACACCTTC.

The chain joins TRBV9 to TRBJ2-1, with 12 bases that match TRBD2. The germline CDR1 and CDR2 sequences are SGDLS and YYNGEE. Losses at the gene ends were 0 bases for V and 5 bases for J; bases not matched to a gene: 3. The CDR3 is 16 residues long. The CDR3 region has the DNA TGTGCCAGCAGCGTAGAGACTAGCGGGAGACACAATGAGCAGTTCTTC. Translation gives CASSVETSGRHNEQFF.

CDR3 sequence (DNA): TGTGCCAGCAGCCAAACAGGGCCCTATGGCTACACCTTC. Residues: CASSQTGPYGYTF. The chain links TRBV11-3 to TRBJ1-2, with D perhaps matching TRBD1 (6 bases). The CDR3 runs to 13 residues. Trimming removed 5 bases from V and 4 bases from J, with 11 bases in between. The germline gives CDR1 SGHNT, CDR2 YENEEA.

This rearrangement joins TRBV7-9 to TRBJ2-1, with 14 nucleotides matching TRBD2. The CDR3 extends over 17 amino acids. V lost 2 bases to trimming and J lost 7 bases; unmatched junction nucleotides: 7. Germline lookup yields CDR1 SEHNR and CDR2 FQNEAQ (reference sequence). CDR3 amino acids: CASSLTVRLAGGNEQFF. CDR3 nucleotide sequence: TGTGCCAGCAGCTTAACGGTCCGACTAGCGGGAGGGAATGAGCAGTTCTTC.

This clone was seen a handful of times. This rearrangement joins TRBV18 to TRBJ1-2; 8 nucleotides align to TRBD1. The CDR3 totals 14 residues. V lost 3 bases to trimming and J lost 4 bases; unmatched junction nucleotides: 4. The germline CDR1 and CDR2 sequences are KGHSH and LQKENI. The CDR3 region is CASSPSGGSYGYTF. As DNA, the CDR3 is TGTGCCAGCTCACCTTCAGGGGGCTCCTATGGCTACACCTTC. Using reference TRBV18 and TRBJ1-2 for the parts outside the CDR3, the full variable domain is NAGVMQNPRHLVRRRGQEARLRCSPMKGHSHVYWYRQLPEEGLKFMVYLQKENIIDESGMPKERFSAEFPKEGPSILRIQQVVRGDSAAYFCASSPSGGSYGYTFGSGTRLTVV.

The chain links TRBV28 to TRBJ1-1, with D possibly TRBD1 on 5 matching bases. This CDR3 region has 11 residues. The V gene lost 11 bases and the J gene lost 6 bases, with 13 bases spanning the gap. Germline assignment: CDR1 MDHEN and CDR2 SYDVKM. CDR3 DNA: TGTGCCGGAGGGTCGGGGGCTGAAGCTTTCTTT. It translates to CAGGSGAEAFF.

V is TRBV28 and J is TRBJ2-7, with D tentatively TRBD2 (7 bases). Trimming stripped 3 bases from V and 3 bases from J, with 15 bases between. The CDR3 length is 15 residues. Germline assignment: CDR1 MDHEN and CDR2 SYDVKM. The CDR3, as DNA: TGTGCCAGCAGTTTCTGGAGGGGGGGGTTCTACGAGCAGTACTTC. Amino acids: CASSFWRGGFYEQYF.